This T cell receptor (beta chain) stems from a study of shared T cell receptors in the human thymus. The CDR3 extends over 15 amino acids. Trimming removed 5 bases from V and 2 bases from J, with 13 bases in between. The germline V gene encodes CDR1 SGHTA and CDR2 FQGNSA. Data came from immunoSEQ multiplex PCR; TCRdb stores just in-frame clones and leaves some out. This repertoire shows approximately 400,000 clones, around 93% found once; its top ten account for approximately 0.02%. The sequenced material came from thymocytes. The clonotype comes from a human donor. The J gene is TRBJ2-1, the V gene TRBV7-2; TRBD2 might be the D (5 bases). CDR3 DNA: TGTGCCAGCAGCCTGAGCGGCGGACCCTACAATGAGCAGTTCTTC. Translated, it gives CASSLSGGPYNEQFF.